These 21 T cell receptor beta chains share one sample of origin, sequenced in a study of shared clonotypes between healthy human individuals. Produced via immunoSEQ multiplex PCR; TCRdb's table is partial and in-frame only. The sample lists roughly 2.6 million clones, 90% to 95% occurring once. Sequenced material: naive CD4+ T cells sorted from blood. As to subset: CD45RA+ positively selected. The receptors derive from a man aged 18 to 30 in good health.

For the CDR3, the DNA is TGTGCCAGCAGCTTGGGGACAGGGAACTACGAGCAGTACTTC. Translation: CASSLGTGNYEQYF. The chain links TRBV5-4 to TRBJ2-7; 8 bases match TRBD1. The junction had 2 bases not matched to a gene; V was cut back by 0 bases and J by 3 bases. The CDR3 extends over 14 amino acids. The germline CDR1 and CDR2 sequences are SGHNT and YYREEE (reference sequence).

The chain has TRBV5-6 and TRBJ2-3, with no clear D. CDR1 is SGHDT, CDR2 YYEEEE, per germline. Trimming left V 0 bases short and J 0 bases short, with 11 bases between. This CDR3 comprises 16 residues. CDR3 sequence: CASSLDQALSTDTQYF. The CDR3 coding sequence is TGTGCCAGCAGCTTGGATCAGGCACTTAGCACAGATACGCAGTATTTT.

Only a few counts were recorded for this clone. This sequence joins TRBV19 and TRBJ1-5, with D unresolved. Trimming took off 3 bases at V and 0 bases at J, with 15 bases between the two ends. Germline loops: CDR1 LNHDA, CDR2 SQIVND (reference sequence). The CDR3 extends over 17 amino acids. The CDR3 loop is CASSMGRSGVSNQPQHF. CDR3 DNA sequence: TGTGCCAGTAGTATGGGCCGGTCCGGGGTTAGCAATCAGCCCCAGCATTTT.

This chain's CDR3 is CASSGFYGGGETQYF. In nucleotides, the CDR3 is TGTGCCAGCAGTGGCTTTTACGGGGGGGGAGAGACCCAGTACTTC. The chain recombines TRBV25-1 with TRBJ2-5, with 8 bases matching TRBD2. The CDR3 is 15 residues long. J lost 4 bases, V lost 4 bases, and 8 bases had no gene match. CDR1 is MGHDK, CDR2 SYGVNS, per germline.

V usage is TRBV2 and J usage is TRBJ1-1; D remains unclear. CDR3 length: 12 amino acids. CDR1 SNHLY and CDR2 FYNNEI come from the germline V gene. Trimming took off 7 bases at V and 5 bases at J, with 11 bases between the two ends. For the CDR3, the DNA is TGTGCCAGCACCCGGGATCAGACTGAAGCTTTCTTT. Its protein product is CASTRDQTEAFF.

V and J are TRBV21-1 and TRBJ1-3. TRBV21-1 is reported as a pseudogene. The CDR3 sequence is 13 residues long. The CDR3 nucleotides read TGTGCCAGCAGCAAAGGTGTGGAAGACACCATATATTTT. This codes for CASSKGVEDTIYF.

This chain links TRBV7-2 with TRBJ1-2; tentative D call: TRBD1 (5 bases). The germline CDR1 and CDR2 sequences are SGHTA and FQGNSA. V was shortened by 3 bases and J by 6 bases, with 14 bases between the two germline ends. The CDR3 spans 14 residues. DNA for the CDR3: TGTGCCAGCAGCTTCCAGGGCGTTATCCATGGCTACACCTTC. This encodes CASSFQGVIHGYTF.

The CDR3 region is CAISVIAGLTGELFF. The DNA of the CDR3 is TGTGCCATCAGTGTTATAGCGGGACTCACCGGGGAGCTGTTTTTT. V and J are TRBV10-3 and TRBJ2-2; 8 bases agree with TRBD2. The length of the CDR3 is 15 residues. The germline CDR1 and CDR2 sequences are ENHRY and SYGVKD. V shed 4 bases and J 4 bases; nucleotides not matched to a gene: 5.

The V call is TRBV6-6, the J call TRBJ2-1; a possible D gene is TRBD1 (6 bases). Germline CDR1 reads MNHNY; CDR2 reads SVGAGI (reference sequence). The CDR3 has 14 amino acids. V was clipped by 4 bases and J by 1 base, with 8 bases between them. The CDR3 DNA reads as TGTGCCAGCAGTTGGGGGCCATCCTACAATGAGCAGTTCTTC. Translated: CASSWGPSYNEQFF.

The chain joins TRBV6-6 to TRBJ2-1, with D tentatively TRBD2 (5 bases). Trimming took 6 bases from V and 7 from J, leaving 16 bases between them. Germline V gives CDR1 MNHNY, CDR2 SVGAGI (reference sequence). The CDR3 is 14 amino acids. In DNA form, the CDR3 reads TGTGCCAGCAGCGCCGGGATTCTGGGGAATGAGCAGTTCTTC. Translation gives CASSAGILGNEQFF.

The genes are TRBV9 and TRBJ2-7; 7 positions agree with TRBD1. The V gene end was trimmed by 3 bases and the J gene end by 4 bases; junction bases not matched to a gene: 13. This CDR3 comprises 16 residues. CDR1 is SGDLS, CDR2 YYNGEE, per germline. The CDR3 region is CASSAEDRTGQYEQYF. The CDR3 nucleotides are TGTGCCAGCAGCGCAGAAGATCGGACAGGTCAATACGAGCAGTACTTC.

The chain carries TRBV7-9 and TRBJ2-7; 9 bases fit TRBD2. The CDR3 is 15 amino acids. CDR1 and CDR2 from the germline V gene are SEHNR and FQNEAQ (reference sequence). The J segment lost 1 base and the V segment lost 5 bases, leaving 6 bases of the junction unmatched. The CDR3 DNA follows: TGTGCCAGCAGCCAGCGGGAGGCGTCTTCCTACGAGCAGTACTTC. It yields the protein CASSQREASSYEQYF.

Points on this clone: Within the sample, other DNA sequences also encode this same CDR3. The CDR3 bases are TGTGCCAGCAGCCTATCCTCTGGAAACACCATATATTTT. Protein sequence: CASSLSSGNTIYF. V gene TRBV7-2 combines with J gene TRBJ1-3; D remains unclear. Per the germline V gene, CDR1 is SGHTA and CDR2 is FQGNSA. V lost 5 bases to trimming and J lost 0 bases, with 5 bases between them. The CDR3 loop spans 13 amino acids.

In regard to this clone: In the same sample, other DNA sequences code for this CDR3. The chain couples TRBV2 to TRBJ1-5, with D perhaps matching TRBD1 (6 bases). Per germline, CDR1 SNHLY and CDR2 FYNNEI. Between the trimmed V and J ends, which lost 5 bases and 4 bases, there was a span of 9 bases. CDR3 length equals 13 residues. CDR3 nucleotides: TGTGCCAGCAGTAGTCAGGGGAATCAGCCCCAGCATTTT. It is translated as CASSSQGNQPQHF.

The V and J genes are TRBV10-3 and TRBJ1-6; 10 nucleotides line up with TRBD1. The trim removed 4 bases at V and 7 bases at J, leaving 7 bases unmatched. CDR1 and CDR2 from the germline V gene are ENHRY and SYGVKD. The CDR3 length is 16 residues. The CDR3 coding sequence is TGTGCCATCAGTGGGGGGCCGGGACAGGGGAATTCACCCCTCCACTTT. This sequence encodes CAISGGPGQGNSPLHF.

V is TRBV5-1 and J is TRBJ1-1; the D gene is possibly TRBD1 (6 bases). This CDR3 has 14 residues. V was cut by 7 bases and J by 4 bases, with 17 bases left in between. Germline CDR1 SGHRS, CDR2 YFSETQ. CDR3 sequence (DNA): TGCGCCAGCGGAAACCAAACAGGGACCACTGAAGCTTTCTTT. Translating gives CASGNQTGTTEAFF.

This clone was picked up one time. The genes are TRBV18 and TRBJ1-6; TRBD1 matches 7 bases. CDR3 length: 15 amino acids. Germline values: CDR1 KGHSH, CDR2 LQKENI. The V and J ends lost 3 bases and 3 bases, in that order; junction bases with no gene match: 2. The CDR3: CASSPRDSYNSPLHF. Here the CDR3 DNA reads TGTGCCAGCTCACCCCGGGACAGCTATAATTCACCCCTCCACTTT.

V gene TRBV19 combines with J gene TRBJ2-1; 15 bases are a match to TRBD2. After removal of 4 bases from V and 7 bases from J, the junction contained 5 bases not matched to a gene. The CDR3 has 16 amino acids. Germline V gives CDR1 LNHDA, CDR2 SQIVND (reference sequence). In nucleotides, the CDR3 is TGTGCCAGTAGTACCCCGGGACTAGCGGGAGGAAATGAGCAGTTCTTC. Translation: CASSTPGLAGGNEQFF.

The chain carries TRBV27 and TRBJ2-4, with D perhaps assigned TRBD1 or TRBD2 (6 bases each). The CDR3 length is 20 residues. Germline CDR1 is MNHEY and CDR2 is SMNVEV (reference sequence). The V gene lost 2 bases and the J gene lost 7 bases, with 30 bases spanning the gap. The CDR3 bases are TGTGCCAGCAGTTTACTCTGGGCATCCAGGGGAGAGGAGGGAAATAACATTCAGTACTTC. It specifies CASSLLWASRGEEGNNIQYF.

The rearrangement joins TRBV11-2 to TRBJ1-6, with D possibly TRBD1 on 6 matching bases. V lost 0 bases, J lost 7 bases, and 10 bases lay in between. This CDR3 spans 15 amino acids. The germline gives CDR1 SGHAT, CDR2 FQNNGV. CDR3 in DNA: TGTGCCAGCAGCTTAGAACAGGGCGGGAATTCACCCCTCCACTTT. Its protein product is CASSLEQGGNSPLHF.

The V call is TRBV7-9, the J call TRBJ2-5; the match to TRBD2 covers 8 bases. The germline gives CDR1 SEHNR, CDR2 FQNEAQ (reference sequence). CDR3 size: 18 residues. Unmatched junction bases numbered 21, after V lost 8 bases and J lost 4 bases. The CDR3 sequence is CASRFWGGKAGERETQYF. DNA for the CDR3: TGTGCCAGCCGATTTTGGGGCGGCAAAGCGGGAGAGAGAGAGACCCAGTACTTC.